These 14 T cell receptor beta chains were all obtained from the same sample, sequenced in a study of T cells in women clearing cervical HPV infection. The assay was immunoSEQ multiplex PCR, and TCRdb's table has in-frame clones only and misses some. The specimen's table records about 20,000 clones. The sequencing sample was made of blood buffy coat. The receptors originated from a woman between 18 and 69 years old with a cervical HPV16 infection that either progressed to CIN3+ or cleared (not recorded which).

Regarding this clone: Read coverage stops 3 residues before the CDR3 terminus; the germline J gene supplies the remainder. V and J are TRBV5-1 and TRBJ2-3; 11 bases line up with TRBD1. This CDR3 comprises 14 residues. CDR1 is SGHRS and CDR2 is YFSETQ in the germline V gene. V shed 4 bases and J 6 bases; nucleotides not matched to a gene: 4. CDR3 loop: CASSPGQGDDTQYF. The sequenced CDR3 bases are TGCGCCAGCAGCCCGGGACAGGGGGACGATACG.

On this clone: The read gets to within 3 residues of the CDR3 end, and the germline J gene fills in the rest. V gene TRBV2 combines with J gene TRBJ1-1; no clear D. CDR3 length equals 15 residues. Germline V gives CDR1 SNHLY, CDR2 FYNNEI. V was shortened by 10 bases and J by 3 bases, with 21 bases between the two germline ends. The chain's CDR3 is CATRTRPRFDTEAFF. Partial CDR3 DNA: TGTGCCACCCGAACCAGGCCGAGGTTTGACACTGAA.

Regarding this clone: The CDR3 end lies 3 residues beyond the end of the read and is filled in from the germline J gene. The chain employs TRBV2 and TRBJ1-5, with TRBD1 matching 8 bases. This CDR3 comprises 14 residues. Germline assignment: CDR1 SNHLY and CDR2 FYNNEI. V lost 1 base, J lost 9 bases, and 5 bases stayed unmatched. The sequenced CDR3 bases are TGTGCCAGCAGTGAAGGGACAGGGTGGCGGCCC. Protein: CASSEGTGWRP. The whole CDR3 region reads CASSEGTGWRPQHF. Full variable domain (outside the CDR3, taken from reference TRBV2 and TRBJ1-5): EPEVTQTPSHQVTQMGQEVILRCVPISNHLYFYWYRQILGQKVEFLVSFYNNEISEKSEIFDDQFSVERPDGSNFTLKIRSTKLEDSAMYFCASSEGTGWRPQHFGDGTRLSIL.

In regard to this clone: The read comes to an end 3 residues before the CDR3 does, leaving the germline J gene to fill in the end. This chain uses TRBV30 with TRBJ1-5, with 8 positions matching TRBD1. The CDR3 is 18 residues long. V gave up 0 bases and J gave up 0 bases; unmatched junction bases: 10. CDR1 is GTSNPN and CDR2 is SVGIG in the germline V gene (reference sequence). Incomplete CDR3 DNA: TGTGCCTGGAGTGTGTCCCGGGACAGGCTATATAGCAATCAGCCC. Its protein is CAWSVSRDRLYSNQP. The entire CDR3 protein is CAWSVSRDRLYSNQPQHF.

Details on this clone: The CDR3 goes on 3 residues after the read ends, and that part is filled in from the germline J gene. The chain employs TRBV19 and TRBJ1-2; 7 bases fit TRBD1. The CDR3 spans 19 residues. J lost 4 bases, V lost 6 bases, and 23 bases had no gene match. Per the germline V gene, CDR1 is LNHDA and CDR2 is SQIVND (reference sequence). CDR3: CASRASLSRGLNPFYGYTF. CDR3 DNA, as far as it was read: TGTGCCAGTAGGGCGTCCCTATCTAGGGGGCTTAATCCCTTCTATGGC.

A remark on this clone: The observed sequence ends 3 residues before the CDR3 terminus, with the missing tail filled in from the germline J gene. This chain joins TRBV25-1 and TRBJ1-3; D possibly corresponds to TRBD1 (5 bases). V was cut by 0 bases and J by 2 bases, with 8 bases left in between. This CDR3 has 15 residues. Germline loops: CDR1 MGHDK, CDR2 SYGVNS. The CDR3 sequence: CASSEYGGAGNTIYF. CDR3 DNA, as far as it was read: TGTGCCAGCAGTGAATATGGAGGGGCTGGAAACACC.

The CDR3 DNA, read in part, is TGTGCCAGCAGCTTACCAGGAGGCACTGAA. Encoded protein: CASSLPGGTE. The CDR3, in full, reads CASSLPGGTEAFF. The rearrangement links TRBV11-2 to TRBJ1-1; the D is unclear. Sequencing ends 3 residues short of the CDR3 end; the germline J gene provides the rest. From germline, CDR1 is SGHAT and CDR2 FQNNGV. The CDR3 is made up of 13 amino acids. Trimming cost V 2 bases and J 4 bases, with 8 bases left between them.

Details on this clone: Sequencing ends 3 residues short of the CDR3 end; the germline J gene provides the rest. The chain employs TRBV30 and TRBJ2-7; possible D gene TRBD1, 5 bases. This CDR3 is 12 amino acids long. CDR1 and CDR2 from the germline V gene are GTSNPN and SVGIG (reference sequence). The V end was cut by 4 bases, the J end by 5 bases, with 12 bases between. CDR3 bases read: TGTGCCTGGAATCGACAGAGCGACGAG. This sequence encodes CAWNRQSDE. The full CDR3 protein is CAWNRQSDEQYF.

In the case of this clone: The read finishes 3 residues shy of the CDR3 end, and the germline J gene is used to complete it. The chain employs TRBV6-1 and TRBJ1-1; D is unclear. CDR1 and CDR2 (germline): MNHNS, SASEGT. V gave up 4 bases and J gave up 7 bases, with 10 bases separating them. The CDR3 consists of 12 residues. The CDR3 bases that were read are TGTGCCAGCAGTGGCAGACTAAATGAA. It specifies CASSGRLNE. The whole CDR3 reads CASSGRLNEAFF.

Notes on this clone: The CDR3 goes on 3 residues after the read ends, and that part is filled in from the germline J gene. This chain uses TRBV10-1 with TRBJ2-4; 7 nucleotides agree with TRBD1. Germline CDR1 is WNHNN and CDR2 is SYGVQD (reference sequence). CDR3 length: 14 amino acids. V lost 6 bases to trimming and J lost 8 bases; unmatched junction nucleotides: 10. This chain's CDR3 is CASSANHRGDIQYF. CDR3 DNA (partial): TGCGCCAGCAGCGCCAACCACAGGGGAGACATT.

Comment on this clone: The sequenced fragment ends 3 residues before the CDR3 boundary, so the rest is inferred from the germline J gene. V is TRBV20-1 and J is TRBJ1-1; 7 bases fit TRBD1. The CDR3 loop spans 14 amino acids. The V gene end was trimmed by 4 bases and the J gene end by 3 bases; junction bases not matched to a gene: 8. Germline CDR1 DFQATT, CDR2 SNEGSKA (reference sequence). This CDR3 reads CSATTGTDYTEAFF. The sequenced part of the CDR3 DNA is TGCAGTGCTACCACCGGGACAGACTACACTGAA.

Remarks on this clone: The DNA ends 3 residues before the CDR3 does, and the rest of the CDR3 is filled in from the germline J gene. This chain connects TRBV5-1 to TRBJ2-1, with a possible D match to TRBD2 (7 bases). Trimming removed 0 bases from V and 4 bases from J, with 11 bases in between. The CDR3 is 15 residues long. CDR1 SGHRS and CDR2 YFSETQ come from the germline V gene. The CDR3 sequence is CASSLVGGAYNEQFF. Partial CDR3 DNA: TGCGCCAGCAGCTTGGTTGGGGGGGCATACAATGAG.

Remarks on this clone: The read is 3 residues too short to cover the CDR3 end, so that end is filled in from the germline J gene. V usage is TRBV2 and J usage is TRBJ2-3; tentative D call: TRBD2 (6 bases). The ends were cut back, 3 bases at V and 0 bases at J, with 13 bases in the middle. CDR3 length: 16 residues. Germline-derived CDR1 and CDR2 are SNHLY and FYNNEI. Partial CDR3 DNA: TGTGCCAGCAGTGATTACGGGGGTTCTAGCACAGATACG. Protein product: CASSDYGGSSTDT. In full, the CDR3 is CASSDYGGSSTDTQYF.

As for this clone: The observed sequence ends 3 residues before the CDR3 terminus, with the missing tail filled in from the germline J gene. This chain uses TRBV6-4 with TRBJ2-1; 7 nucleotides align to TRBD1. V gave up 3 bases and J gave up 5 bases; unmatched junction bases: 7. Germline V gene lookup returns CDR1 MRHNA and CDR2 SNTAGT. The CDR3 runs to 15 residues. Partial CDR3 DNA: TGTGCCAGCAGTGATGTCCAGGGGGTGAACAATGAG. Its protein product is CASSDVQGVNNE. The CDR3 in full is CASSDVQGVNNEQFF.